This is a list of T cell receptor beta chains from one sample in a study of CD8 T cells in Susac syndrome. One entry per CDR3 protein, called by TCRdb with MiXCR from the immunoSEQ multiplex PCR reads. The sample has 250,000 to 300,000 distinct CDR3 sequences; about 88% are singletons. Sequencing used CD8+ T cells from PBMCs. The receptors were gathered from a human donor with multiple sclerosis. CDR3s include the opening cysteine and the closing phenylalanine or tryptophan. A D gene is named only where the DNA matches it firmly. Rows may omit the clone size; those that give it use once, few, many or a size class.

J gene: TRBJ2-7; clone size: NA; D gene: NA; V gene: TRBV24-1; CDR3 protein: CATSDVQGVSSYEQYF; CDR3 DNA: TGTGCCACCAGTGATGTGCAGGGAGTTAGCTCCTACGAGCAGTACTTC
J gene: TRBJ1-1; clone size: NA; D gene: NA; V gene: TRBV5-6; CDR3 protein: CASSQSTRNTEAFF; CDR3 DNA: TGTGCCAGCAGCCAATCGACAAGGAACACTGAAGCTTTCTTT
J gene: TRBJ2-7; clone size: NA; D gene: TRBD2; V gene: TRBV11-2; CDR3 protein: CASSSPFPGLAGGRDSYEQYF; CDR3 DNA: TGTGCCAGCAGCTCACCGTTTCCGGGACTAGCGGGAGGTCGGGATTCCTACGAGCAGTACTTC
J gene: TRBJ1-2; clone size: few; D gene: NA; V gene: TRBV12-3/TRBV12-4; CDR3 protein: CASSLALLTYGYTF; CDR3 DNA: TGTGCCAGCAGTTTAGCACTCCTCACCTATGGCTACACCTTC
J gene: TRBJ2-7; clone size: NA; D gene: TRBD2; V gene: TRBV20-1; CDR3 protein: CSALGLAGVRYEQYF; CDR3 DNA: TGCAGTGCGCTGGGACTAGCGGGAGTGCGCTACGAGCAGTACTTC
J gene: TRBJ2-5; clone size: NA; D gene: NA; V gene: TRBV28; CDR3 protein: CASSLIQGPETQYF; CDR3 DNA: TGTGCCAGCAGTTTAATCCAGGGGCCCGAGACCCAGTACTTC
J gene: TRBJ2-4; clone size: once; D gene: TRBD2; V gene: TRBV5-1; CDR3 protein: CASSLSPLAGGTGAKNIQYF; CDR3 DNA: TGCGCCAGCAGCTTGTCCCCTCTAGCGGGAGGAACTGGGGCCAAAAACATTCAGTACTTC
J gene: TRBJ2-3; clone size: NA; D gene: NA; V gene: TRBV27; CDR3 protein: CASNDADTQYF; CDR3 DNA: TGTGCCAGCAACGATGCGGATACGCAGTATTTT
J gene: TRBJ2-1; clone size: once; D gene: NA; V gene: TRBV27; CDR3 protein: CASTWGGEQFF; CDR3 DNA: TGTGCCAGCACGTGGGGCGGTGAGCAGTTCTTC
J gene: TRBJ2-1; clone size: NA; D gene: TRBD2; V gene: TRBV28; CDR3 protein: CASSLRGSSPAYAGGYEQFF; CDR3 DNA: TGTGCCAGCAGTTTAAGGGGCAGTTCCCCGGCCTATGCGGGAGGGTATGAGCAGTTCTTC
J gene: TRBJ1-1; clone size: NA; D gene: NA; V gene: TRBV27; CDR3 protein: CASSQTGRRAFF; CDR3 DNA: TGTGCCAGCAGCCAAACGGGCCGGCGGGCTTTCTTT
J gene: TRBJ2-7; clone size: few; D gene: TRBD1; V gene: TRBV6-5; CDR3 protein: CASSYYRGAYEQYF; CDR3 DNA: TGTGCCAGCAGTTACTACAGGGGTGCCTACGAGCAGTACTTC
J gene: TRBJ2-7; clone size: NA; D gene: NA; V gene: TRBV30; CDR3 protein: CAWSVRYEQYF; CDR3 DNA: TGTGCCTGGAGTGTACGTTACGAGCAGTACTTC
J gene: TRBJ2-3; clone size: NA; D gene: NA; V gene: TRBV28; CDR3 protein: CASSPDGLPTDTQYF; CDR3 DNA: TGTGCCAGCAGCCCCGACGGCCTGCCCACAGATACGCAGTATTTT
J gene: TRBJ1-2; clone size: NA; D gene: NA; V gene: TRBV29-1; CDR3 protein: CSVRSNYGYTF; CDR3 DNA: TGCAGCGTTCGGTCTAACTATGGCTACACCTTC
J gene: TRBJ1-2; clone size: NA; D gene: NA; V gene: TRBV5-4; CDR3 protein: CASSPGIYGYTF; CDR3 DNA: TGTGCCAGCAGCCCGGGAATCTATGGCTACACCTTC
J gene: TRBJ2-1; clone size: NA; D gene: NA; V gene: TRBV25-1; CDR3 protein: CASSTGYNEQFF; CDR3 DNA: TGTGCCAGCAGCACAGGCTACAATGAGCAGTTCTTC
J gene: TRBJ1-5; clone size: NA; D gene: TRBD1; V gene: TRBV28; CDR3 protein: CASTLTGANNQPQHF; CDR3 DNA: TGTGCCAGCACTTTGACAGGGGCTAACAATCAGCCCCAGCATTTT
J gene: TRBJ2-5; clone size: NA; D gene: TRBD2; V gene: TRBV7-9; CDR3 protein: CASSLERAGAETQYF; CDR3 DNA: TGTGCCAGCAGCTTAGAGAGAGCGGGAGCAGAGACCCAGTACTTC
J gene: TRBJ1-1; clone size: NA; D gene: NA; V gene: TRBV12-3/TRBV12-4; CDR3 protein: CASTGGFEGTEAFF; CDR3 DNA: TGTGCCAGCACCGGGGGGTTTGAGGGCACTGAAGCTTTCTTT
J gene: TRBJ2-1; clone size: few; D gene: NA; V gene: TRBV7-6; CDR3 protein: CASSPRADLNNEQFF; CDR3 DNA: TGTGCCAGCAGCCCAAGAGCGGACTTGAACAATGAGCAGTTCTTC
J gene: TRBJ2-1; clone size: few; D gene: TRBD2; V gene: TRBV19; CDR3 protein: CASSMSPSGYNEQFF; CDR3 DNA: TGTGCCAGTAGTATGTCTCCTAGCGGCTACAATGAGCAGTTCTTC
J gene: TRBJ1-5; clone size: NA; D gene: NA; V gene: TRBV28; CDR3 protein: CASSLFRGGNQPQHF; CDR3 DNA: TGTGCCAGCAGTTTATTCCGGGGAGGCAATCAGCCCCAGCATTTT
J gene: TRBJ2-4; clone size: once; D gene: TRBD2; V gene: TRBV12-3/TRBV12-4; CDR3 protein: CASGKSGGFGKNIQYF; CDR3 DNA: TGTGCCAGCGGGAAAAGCGGGGGTTTTGGCAAAAACATTCAGTACTTC
J gene: TRBJ2-2; clone size: NA; D gene: NA; V gene: TRBV7-9; CDR3 protein: CASSQGSTAGELFF; CDR3 DNA: TGTGCCAGCAGCCAGGGGTCTACGGCCGGGGAGCTGTTTTTT
J gene: TRBJ2-7; clone size: NA; D gene: NA; V gene: TRBV30; CDR3 protein: CAWSVQSSYEQYF; CDR3 DNA: TGTGCCTGGAGTGTCCAGAGCTCCTACGAGCAGTACTTC
J gene: TRBJ2-7; clone size: NA; D gene: NA; V gene: TRBV6-2/TRBV6-3; CDR3 protein: CASSLRKNYEQYF; CDR3 DNA: TGTGCCAGCAGTTTGCGGAAAAACTACGAGCAGTACTTC
J gene: TRBJ2-1; clone size: NA; D gene: NA; V gene: TRBV3-1; CDR3 protein: CASSQKIGGEDSYNEQFF; CDR3 DNA: TGTGCCAGCAGCCAGAAAATCGGCGGGGAAGACTCCTACAATGAGCAGTTCTTC
J gene: TRBJ2-1; clone size: NA; D gene: NA; V gene: TRBV6-5; CDR3 protein: CASSYSTVITYNEQFF; CDR3 DNA: TGTGCCAGCAGTTACTCGACCGTTATTACCTACAATGAGCAGTTCTTC
J gene: TRBJ2-3; clone size: NA; D gene: TRBD2; V gene: TRBV4-1; CDR3 protein: CASNQRSGRAADTQYF; CDR3 DNA: TGCGCCAGCAACCAACGATCCGGGAGGGCCGCAGATACGCAGTATTTT
J gene: TRBJ2-2; clone size: NA; D gene: TRBD2; V gene: TRBV28; CDR3 protein: CASGRALDTGELFF; CDR3 DNA: TGTGCCAGCGGGAGGGCCCTCGACACCGGGGAGCTGTTTTTT
J gene: TRBJ1-5; clone size: NA; D gene: TRBD1; V gene: TRBV12-3/TRBV12-4; CDR3 protein: CASSLATGLNQPQHF; CDR3 DNA: TGTGCCAGCAGTTTGGCGACAGGGTTGAATCAGCCCCAGCATTTT
J gene: TRBJ1-1; clone size: NA; D gene: TRBD1; V gene: TRBV30; CDR3 protein: CAWSVPDRVDTEAFF; CDR3 DNA: TGTGCCTGGAGTGTACCTGACAGGGTGGACACTGAAGCTTTCTTT
J gene: TRBJ2-1; clone size: NA; D gene: TRBD2; V gene: TRBV28; CDR3 protein: CASSFLTSGDGNEQFF; CDR3 DNA: TGTGCCAGCAGTTTTCTAACTAGCGGGGACGGGAATGAGCAGTTCTTC
J gene: TRBJ2-1; clone size: NA; D gene: NA; V gene: TRBV6-1; CDR3 protein: CASYDTRGRRDEQFF; CDR3 DNA: TGTGCCAGCTATGATACTCGTGGACGGAGGGATGAGCAGTTCTTC
J gene: TRBJ2-1; clone size: NA; D gene: TRBD2; V gene: TRBV27; CDR3 protein: CASNPGGPHEQFF; CDR3 DNA: TGTGCCAGCAATCCGGGAGGGCCCCATGAGCAGTTCTTC
J gene: TRBJ2-7; clone size: NA; D gene: NA; V gene: TRBV27; CDR3 protein: CASSLEGYKSSYEQYF; CDR3 DNA: TGTGCCAGCAGTTTAGAGGGCTACAAGAGCTCCTACGAGCAGTACTTC
J gene: TRBJ1-1; clone size: NA; D gene: NA; V gene: TRBV6-1; CDR3 protein: CASFIWDQTRGAFF; CDR3 DNA: TGTGCCAGCTTCATTTGGGACCAAACTCGGGGAGCTTTCTTT
J gene: TRBJ2-7; clone size: few; D gene: NA; V gene: TRBV9; CDR3 protein: CASSVGGMAYEQYF; CDR3 DNA: TGTGCCAGCAGCGTAGGGGGGATGGCCTACGAGCAGTACTTC
J gene: TRBJ2-1; clone size: NA; D gene: NA; V gene: TRBV29-1; CDR3 protein: CSVEQNNEQFF; CDR3 DNA: TGCAGCGTTGAACAGAACAATGAGCAGTTCTTC
J gene: TRBJ2-3; clone size: few; D gene: NA; V gene: TRBV6-5; CDR3 protein: CASSYGVGADTQYF; CDR3 DNA: TGTGCCAGCAGTTACGGGGTAGGGGCAGATACGCAGTATTTT
J gene: TRBJ1-2; clone size: NA; D gene: NA; V gene: TRBV6-5; CDR3 protein: CASSGLGEGNYGYTF; CDR3 DNA: TGTGCCAGCAGCGGTCTAGGGGAGGGAAACTATGGCTACACCTTC
J gene: TRBJ2-7; clone size: NA; D gene: NA; V gene: TRBV28; CDR3 protein: CASSLDREQYF; CDR3 DNA: TGTGCCAGCAGCCTAGACAGAGAGCAGTACTTC
J gene: TRBJ1-2; clone size: NA; D gene: NA; V gene: TRBV7-2; CDR3 protein: CASSTSYTDYGYTF; CDR3 DNA: TGTGCCAGCAGCACCAGTTACACGGACTATGGCTACACCTTC